Listed below are T cell receptor beta chains from one sample, sequenced in a study of neoadjuvant anti-PD-1 for oral cavity cancer. Libraries were prepared by immunoSEQ multiplex PCR; TCRdb keeps only in-frame clonotypes and omits some of them. The sample comprises some 61,000 clones, around 84% of which are singletons, and around 3.2% rests with the top ten. This specimen consisted of PBMCs, obtained after nivolumab (anti-PD-1) treatment. The receptors originated from a person between 40 and 79 years old with oral cavity squamous cell carcinoma. CDR3s include the opening cysteine and the closing phenylalanine or tryptophan. The order of the fields is V gene, clone size, D gene, J gene, CDR3 DNA, CDR3 protein. A D gene is named only where the DNA matches it firmly. The size field is filled for only some rows; it gives once, few, many or a size class.

V gene: TRBV12-5
clone size: .
D gene: TRBD1
J gene: TRBJ2-7
CDR3 DNA: TGTGCTAGTGCCCCGAATATCCCGGGACAGGGCCGCTACGAGCAGTACTTC
CDR3 protein: CASAPNIPGQGRYEQYF

V gene: TRBV6-1
clone size: few
D gene: TRBD2
J gene: TRBJ2-5
CDR3 DNA: TGTGCCAGCAGTGATCCCGGGCGCGGGGGAGAGACCCAGTACTTC
CDR3 protein: CASSDPGRGGETQYF

V gene: TRBV27
clone size: .
D gene: .
J gene: TRBJ1-3
CDR3 DNA: TGTGCCAGCCAGAGGACCGCTGGAAACACCATATATTTT
CDR3 protein: CASQRTAGNTIYF

V gene: TRBV19
clone size: .
D gene: .
J gene: TRBJ1-2
CDR3 DNA: TGTGCCAGTACTTTCAGGGATCTCAGGACGAACTATGGCTACACCTTC
CDR3 protein: CASTFRDLRTNYGYTF

V gene: TRBV6-6
clone size: .
D gene: .
J gene: TRBJ2-7
CDR3 DNA: TGTGCCAGCAGTTATATAGGGGGGTCCTACGAGCAGTACTTC
CDR3 protein: CASSYIGGSYEQYF

V gene: TRBV7-6
clone size: .
D gene: .
J gene: TRBJ1-1
CDR3 DNA: TGTGCCAGCAGCTCCTACAGGGAAGGGAACACTGAAGCTTTCTTT
CDR3 protein: CASSSYREGNTEAFF

V gene: TRBV7-2
clone size: once
D gene: .
J gene: TRBJ2-2
CDR3 DNA: TGTGCCAGCAGTTCAGGGGACCGGTACAGCGGGCTGAACACCGGGGAGCTGTTTTTT
CDR3 protein: CASSSGDRYSGLNTGELFF

V gene: TRBV6-5
clone size: .
D gene: TRBD1
J gene: TRBJ1-3
CDR3 DNA: TGTGCCAGCAGTTCCCGGACAGGGCTCTCTGGAAACACCATATATTTT
CDR3 protein: CASSSRTGLSGNTIYF

V gene: TRBV5-1
clone size: .
D gene: .
J gene: TRBJ2-7
CDR3 DNA: TGCGCCAGCAGGCGGATGGGGGACAACGAGCAGTACTTC
CDR3 protein: CASRRMGDNEQYF

V gene: TRBV27
clone size: .
D gene: TRBD2
J gene: TRBJ2-1
CDR3 DNA: TGTGCCAGCAAGCCTAGCGGGCGGAATGAGCAGTTCTTC
CDR3 protein: CASKPSGRNEQFF

V gene: TRBV4-1
clone size: .
D gene: .
J gene: TRBJ2-2
CDR3 DNA: TGCGCCAGCAAGGAGGGACCCGCGAACACCGGGGAGCTGTTTTTT
CDR3 protein: CASKEGPANTGELFF

V gene: TRBV11-2
clone size: few
D gene: TRBD2
J gene: TRBJ2-1
CDR3 DNA: TGTGCCAGCAGCTTAGGGATCGTAGCGGGAGGGCCCGATGAGCAGTTCTTC
CDR3 protein: CASSLGIVAGGPDEQFF

V gene: TRBV2
clone size: .
D gene: .
J gene: TRBJ2-7
CDR3 DNA: TGTGCCAGCAGATCTGAGGGAATGGGCGAGCAGTACTTC
CDR3 protein: CASRSEGMGEQYF

V gene: TRBV30
clone size: .
D gene: TRBD1
J gene: TRBJ2-5
CDR3 DNA: TGTGCCTGGAAGCTGAGGGGGCGTTCTTTTGAGACCCAGTACTTC
CDR3 protein: CAWKLRGRSFETQYF

V gene: TRBV6-1
clone size: .
D gene: .
J gene: TRBJ2-7
CDR3 DNA: TGTGCCAGCAGTGAAGGGGGGTCCTACGAGCAGTACTTC
CDR3 protein: CASSEGGSYEQYF

V gene: TRBV6-5
clone size: once
D gene: TRBD2
J gene: TRBJ2-7
CDR3 DNA: TGTGCCAGCAGTCTACTAGCGGGAGGAAACTACGAGCAGTACTTC
CDR3 protein: CASSLLAGGNYEQYF

V gene: TRBV2
clone size: once
D gene: .
J gene: TRBJ2-3
CDR3 DNA: TGTGCCAGCGTGGTGCCCAGCACAGATACGCAGTATTTT
CDR3 protein: CASVVPSTDTQYF

V gene: TRBV28
clone size: few
D gene: .
J gene: TRBJ1-2
CDR3 DNA: TGTGCCAGCAGTTCGCCAGGGGAATCGCGTGGCGGCTACACCTTC
CDR3 protein: CASSSPGESRGGYTF

V gene: TRBV7-2
clone size: .
D gene: .
J gene: TRBJ1-5
CDR3 DNA: TGTGCCAGCAGCCCACAGGCCGGGGTGCCCCAGCATTTT
CDR3 protein: CASSPQAGVPQHF

V gene: TRBV10-3
clone size: .
D gene: .
J gene: TRBJ2-5
CDR3 DNA: TGTGCCATCGGGGGGGAGACCCAGTACTTC
CDR3 protein: CAIGGETQYF

V gene: TRBV6-9
clone size: .
D gene: .
J gene: TRBJ1-5
CDR3 DNA: TGTGCCAGCGGGCGCCGGGACAAGCAAAATCAGCCCCAGCATTTT
CDR3 protein: CASGRRDKQNQPQHF

V gene: TRBV6-5
clone size: .
D gene: TRBD2
J gene: TRBJ2-7
CDR3 DNA: TGTGCCAGCGGGCGGGACTACTACGAGCAGTACTTC
CDR3 protein: CASGRDYYEQYF

V gene: TRBV7-9
clone size: .
D gene: .
J gene: TRBJ1-2
CDR3 DNA: TGTGCCAGCAGCCCGGGGGCAATTAACTATGGCTACACCTTC
CDR3 protein: CASSPGAINYGYTF

V gene: TRBV6-6
clone size: .
D gene: .
J gene: TRBJ2-3
CDR3 DNA: TGTGCCAGCCTAAGGGCGGATACGCAGTATTTT
CDR3 protein: CASLRADTQYF

V gene: TRBV9
clone size: .
D gene: .
J gene: TRBJ2-3
CDR3 DNA: TGTGCCAGCAGCGTAGGAGCGGGCGAAAGCACAGATACGCAGTATTTT
CDR3 protein: CASSVGAGESTDTQYF

V gene: TRBV7-2
clone size: .
D gene: .
J gene: TRBJ1-2
CDR3 DNA: TGTGCCAGCAGCCCCACCTGGGGGGCCGGCTACACCTTC
CDR3 protein: CASSPTWGAGYTF

V gene: TRBV4-2
clone size: .
D gene: TRBD2
J gene: TRBJ2-3
CDR3 DNA: TGTGCCAGCAGCCAGGATGGGACTAGCGGGAGGGCCGTGCGCACAGATACGCAGTATTTT
CDR3 protein: CASSQDGTSGRAVRTDTQYF

V gene: TRBV6-5
clone size: .
D gene: .
J gene: TRBJ1-1
CDR3 DNA: TGTGCCAGCAGGACCCTGACAGGCGGGGAAAAAGCTTTCTTT
CDR3 protein: CASRTLTGGEKAFF

V gene: TRBV5-1
clone size: .
D gene: .
J gene: TRBJ2-6
CDR3 DNA: TGCGCCAGCAGCTTGGAGGCGGGTGTCAGGGCCAACGTCCTGACTTTC
CDR3 protein: CASSLEAGVRANVLTF

V gene: TRBV30
clone size: .
D gene: TRBD1
J gene: TRBJ2-7
CDR3 DNA: TGTGCCTGGAAGGGGGCACCGAGCTCCTACGAGCAGTACTTC
CDR3 protein: CAWKGAPSSYEQYF

V gene: TRBV7-8
clone size: .
D gene: TRBD1
J gene: TRBJ1-6
CDR3 DNA: TGTGCCAGCAGCTTAGGACAGGGCGATTCACCCCTCCACTTT
CDR3 protein: CASSLGQGDSPLHF

V gene: TRBV9
clone size: .
D gene: TRBD2
J gene: TRBJ2-5
CDR3 DNA: TGTGCCAGCAGCGTACGGGGGGGAGAGACCCAGTACTTC
CDR3 protein: CASSVRGGETQYF

V gene: TRBV6-1
clone size: .
D gene: .
J gene: TRBJ1-2
CDR3 DNA: TGTGCCAGCAGCGAACCACATAACGCCGTCTATGGCTACACCTTC
CDR3 protein: CASSEPHNAVYGYTF

V gene: TRBV5-1
clone size: .
D gene: .
J gene: TRBJ1-1
CDR3 DNA: TGCGCCAGCAGCACAGCCGCTGGGGGGAGCACTGAAGCTTTCTTT
CDR3 protein: CASSTAAGGSTEAFF

V gene: TRBV14
clone size: .
D gene: .
J gene: TRBJ2-1
CDR3 DNA: TGTGCCAGCAGCCAGAAGGGGAGGTACAATGAGCAGTTCTTC
CDR3 protein: CASSQKGRYNEQFF

V gene: TRBV19
clone size: .
D gene: .
J gene: TRBJ2-1
CDR3 DNA: TGTGCCAGTAGTATCTCAGGGAGCTCCTACAATGAGCAGTTCTTC
CDR3 protein: CASSISGSSYNEQFF

V gene: TRBV4-2
clone size: once
D gene: .
J gene: TRBJ2-5
CDR3 DNA: TGTGCCAGCAGCCAAGGGGGGAACCAAGAGACCCAGTACTTC
CDR3 protein: CASSQGGNQETQYF

V gene: TRBV30
clone size: .
D gene: TRBD2
J gene: TRBJ2-5
CDR3 DNA: TGTGCCTGGAGTGTGGGTAGTAGCGGGAGTGGGGAGACCCAGTACTTC
CDR3 protein: CAWSVGSSGSGETQYF

V gene: TRBV19
clone size: .
D gene: TRBD1
J gene: TRBJ1-1
CDR3 DNA: TGTGCCAGTAGTCCCCAGGGGGGCCATTTAATCACTGAAGCTTTCTTT
CDR3 protein: CASSPQGGHLITEAFF

V gene: TRBV28
clone size: .
D gene: .
J gene: TRBJ2-7
CDR3 DNA: TGTGCCAGCAGTTTGTGGGCAGGGGTTGGGGCCTACGAGCAGTACTTC
CDR3 protein: CASSLWAGVGAYEQYF

V gene: TRBV15
clone size: .
D gene: TRBD1
J gene: TRBJ2-3
CDR3 DNA: TGTGCCACCAGCAGAGGGGGGGACAGGGCCCTAGCGACCCGCACAGATACGCAGTATTTT
CDR3 protein: CATSRGGDRALATRTDTQYF

V gene: TRBV10-3
clone size: few
D gene: .
J gene: TRBJ1-1
CDR3 DNA: TGTGCCATCAGTGAGTCGTCTCTTGAAGCTTTCTTT
CDR3 protein: CAISESSLEAFF

V gene: TRBV6-1
clone size: .
D gene: .
J gene: TRBJ2-3
CDR3 DNA: TGTGCCAGCAGTGAAATGGCGCGAACTAGCACAGATACGCAGTATTTT
CDR3 protein: CASSEMARTSTDTQYF

V gene: TRBV29-1
clone size: .
D gene: .
J gene: TRBJ1-5
CDR3 DNA: TGCAGCGTTGGCGAGGGCAGCAATCAGCCCCAGCATTTT
CDR3 protein: CSVGEGSNQPQHF

V gene: TRBV5-1
clone size: once
D gene: TRBD1
J gene: TRBJ2-1
CDR3 DNA: TGCGCCAGCTACACCCCGGACAGGAGGATCTACAATGAGCAGTTCTTC
CDR3 protein: CASYTPDRRIYNEQFF

V gene: TRBV6-5
clone size: few
D gene: TRBD1
J gene: TRBJ2-1
CDR3 DNA: TGTGCCAGCAGTTACTCGGGACAGGGGGCACGGGAGCAGTTCTTC
CDR3 protein: CASSYSGQGAREQFF

V gene: TRBV7-8
clone size: .
D gene: .
J gene: TRBJ2-1
CDR3 DNA: TGTGCCAGCAGCAGGGACGAGTGGAATGAGCAGTTCTTC
CDR3 protein: CASSRDEWNEQFF

V gene: TRBV7-8
clone size: .
D gene: .
J gene: TRBJ1-2
CDR3 DNA: TGTGCCAGCAGCTCGACCGGGGGGGCAGGGCTTGGCTACACCTTC
CDR3 protein: CASSSTGGAGLGYTF

V gene: TRBV5-8
clone size: .
D gene: TRBD1
J gene: TRBJ1-5
CDR3 DNA: TGTGCCAGCAGCTTGGGGACAGGGGTTCAGCCCCAGCATTTT
CDR3 protein: CASSLGTGVQPQHF

V gene: TRBV5-5
clone size: medium-sized
D gene: .
J gene: TRBJ1-5
CDR3 DNA: TGTGCCAGCAGCCCGGGGTGGGGTCAGCCCCAGCATTTT
CDR3 protein: CASSPGWGQPQHF

V gene: TRBV2
clone size: once
D gene: .
J gene: TRBJ1-2
CDR3 DNA: TGTGCCAGCACCCCCAGGGAGAGCGGCTACACCTTC
CDR3 protein: CASTPRESGYTF

V gene: TRBV29-1
clone size: once
D gene: .
J gene: TRBJ1-1
CDR3 DNA: TGCAGCGTTGAAGTTAGACAGAAACCGATGAACACTGAAGCTTTCTTT
CDR3 protein: CSVEVRQKPMNTEAFF

V gene: TRBV5-1
clone size: .
D gene: TRBD1
J gene: TRBJ2-7
CDR3 DNA: TGCGCCAGCAACCCGGGACAGTCCTCCTACGAGCAGTACTTC
CDR3 protein: CASNPGQSSYEQYF

V gene: TRBV6-1
clone size: .
D gene: .
J gene: TRBJ1-5
CDR3 DNA: TGTGCCAGCATTAGATCTTATAGCAATCAGCCCCAGCATTTT
CDR3 protein: CASIRSYSNQPQHF

V gene: TRBV11-3
clone size: .
D gene: TRBD2
J gene: TRBJ2-3
CDR3 DNA: TGTGCCAGCAGCCCCGGGACTAGCGGGAGAGATACGCAGTATTTT
CDR3 protein: CASSPGTSGRDTQYF

V gene: TRBV29-1
clone size: .
D gene: .
J gene: TRBJ2-6
CDR3 DNA: TGCAGCGTTGATCAGGGGTCTGGGGCCAACGTCCTGACTTTC
CDR3 protein: CSVDQGSGANVLTF

V gene: TRBV5-1
clone size: .
D gene: TRBD1
J gene: TRBJ2-2
CDR3 DNA: TGCGCCAGCAGCTCAGGGGGTATAAACACCGGGGAGCTGTTTTTT
CDR3 protein: CASSSGGINTGELFF

V gene: TRBV7-3
clone size: .
D gene: .
J gene: TRBJ2-3
CDR3 DNA: TGTGCCAGCAGCTTAGGAAGCACAGATACGCAGTATTTT
CDR3 protein: CASSLGSTDTQYF

V gene: TRBV10-3
clone size: .
D gene: .
J gene: TRBJ2-1
CDR3 DNA: TGTGCCATCAGCTTAGGCAATGAGCAGTTCTTC
CDR3 protein: CAISLGNEQFF